This T cell receptor (beta chain) was observed in a study of identical twins. Overall study results and limits: Twin-shared out-of-frame alpha sequences showed excess low generation probability. Researchers reported weaker excess twin sharing in beta out-of-frame sequences. The authors noted that invariant MAIT and iNKT cells could partly confound zero-insertion analyses.

The CDR3 has 16 amino acids. V was clipped by 4 bases and J by 2 bases; unmatched bases: 11. Germline V gene lookup returns CDR1 KGHSH and CDR2 LQKENI. Notes on this clonotype: Its antigen is as yet unknown.

TCRdb itself ran the 5' RACE reads through MiXCR, one entry per CDR3 protein. Altogether about 550,000 distinct CDR3 sequences are present, 20% to 25% being singletons, with the ten largest covering around 0.48%. These records were also assigned to another study, of yellow fever vaccine responses in identical twins. From that report: Reportedly, the response of twins' T cells to the vaccine seemed partly convergent, partly personalized.

The sequence derives from a woman younger than 30 in good health. What was sequenced was CD4+ T cells sorted from blood. This chain connects TRBV18 to TRBJ2-7; 7 nucleotides match TRBD2. This chain's CDR3 is CASSQGGTLKTYEQYF. CDR3 DNA sequence: TGTGCCAGCTCACAGGGAGGGACCCTTAAAACCTACGAGCAGTACTTC.